A single sample is the source of the 9 T cell receptor beta chains below, sequenced in a study of spatial heterogeneity in lung cancer. TCRdb independently ran MiXCR on the 5' RACE reads; one entry per CDR3 protein. The sample comprises around 98,000 distinct CDR3 sequences, approximately 20% of which are singletons, and about a fifth rests with the top ten. The time point is: blood at routine non-recurrence follow-up after resection. The input for sequencing was PBMCs, taken at follow-up. These receptor sequences come from a male donor with early-stage non-small cell lung cancer.

This sequence joins TRBV4-1 and TRBJ2-1, with no clear D. The CDR3 consists of 16 residues. CDR1 MGHRA and CDR2 YSYEKL come from the germline V gene. V shed 0 bases and J shed 3 bases, with 12 bases lying between them. The CDR3 loop reads CASSQDGSRDYNEQFF. The CDR3, as DNA: TGCGCCAGCAGCCAAGATGGTTCTAGAGACTACAATGAGCAGTTCTTC.

The chain carries TRBV20-1 and TRBJ2-1, with D unclear. The V gene's germline CDR1 is DFQATT and CDR2 SNEGSKA (reference sequence). With 6 bases removed from V and 11 bases from J, the gap between germline ends came to 14 bases. This CDR3 region has 11 residues. CDR3 sequence (DNA): TGCAGTGCAAGAACAGAAAATAAGCAGTTCTTC. It translates to CSARTENKQFF.

J is TRBJ1-3 and V is TRBV10-3; D is unresolved. The ends were cut back, 3 bases at V and 3 bases at J, with 18 bases in the middle. The CDR3 covers 17 residues. Germline CDR1 ENHRY, CDR2 SYGVKD. The DNA for the CDR3 is TGTGCCATCAGTGAAAGCGGGTTTACGGAAAATGGAAACACCATATATTTT. This translates into CAISESGFTENGNTIYF.

This clonotype has a count of ten or more. J is TRBJ1-5 and V is TRBV20-1, with D tentatively TRBD1 (6 bases). The germline gives CDR1 DFQATT, CDR2 SNEGSKA (reference sequence). This CDR3 is built from 14 residues. V lost 3 bases and J lost 4, with 13 bases in between. CDR3 coding DNA: TGCAGTGCTAGTATCTCGGGGGCAAATCAGCCCCAGCATTTT. Its translation: CSASISGANQPQHF.

The J gene is TRBJ2-6, the V gene TRBV18; 7 positions match TRBD1. CDR1 is KGHSH and CDR2 is LQKENI in the germline V gene. The CDR3 consists of 17 residues. The V segment lost 3 bases and the J segment 0 bases; nucleotides outside the gene matches: 5. The CDR3 coding sequence is TGTGCCAGCTCACCGTGGCAGGGGGTCTCTGGGGCCAACGTCCTGACTTTC. As protein: CASSPWQGVSGANVLTF.

In this sample, this clonotype turned up a few times. The V gene is TRBV15, the J gene TRBJ2-1; 9 bases map to TRBD2. Losses at the gene ends were 2 bases for V and 4 bases for J; bases not matched to a gene: 3. The germline V gene encodes CDR1 LNHNV and CDR2 YYDKDF (reference sequence). This CDR3 is 15 amino acids long. DNA for the CDR3: TGTGCCACCAGCAGACAAACTAGCGGGTACAATGAGCAGTTCTTC. It is translated as CATSRQTSGYNEQFF.

This clonotype was found a few times. This chain links TRBV7-3 with TRBJ2-1; D may match TRBD1 or TRBD2 (6 bases each). This CDR3 has 16 residues. The germline gives CDR1 SGHTA, CDR2 FQGTGA. V was cut by 5 bases and J by 0 bases, with 14 bases left in between. The CDR3 bases are TGTGCCAGCAGCCTCGAATCGGGGGCCTCCTACAATGAGCAGTTCTTC. Translation gives CASSLESGASYNEQFF.

The sample holds many counts of this clonotype. V usage is TRBV9 and J usage is TRBJ1-1; D gene uncertain. V lost 0 bases and J 3 bases, leaving 9 bases between the germline ends. Germline V CDR1 and CDR2: SGDLS, YYNGEE. This CDR3 is 14 amino acids long. The CDR3 nucleotides read TGTGCCAGCAGCGTAGTCAGTAGGGACACTGAAGCTTTCTTT. It translates to CASSVVSRDTEAFF.

The CDR3: CASSQGVQGQGFYV. As DNA, the CDR3 is TGTGCCAGCAGCCAAGGAGTTCAGGGACAGGGTTTTTACGTC. The chain has TRBV3-1 and TRBJ2-7; TRBD1 aligns across 9 bases. Germline trimming cut 1 base from V and 13 bases from J; bases unmatched to any gene: 11. Germline loops: CDR1 LGHDT, CDR2 YNNKEL (reference sequence). The CDR3 loop spans 14 amino acids.